The next 16 T cell receptor beta chains were all read from a single sample in a study of blood T cells in healthy people across ages. For the second PCR, which ran for 7 to 11 cycles, a sample-barcoded 5' primer and a J-beta primer mix were used. TCRdb re-analysed the 5' RACE reads in MiXCR, keeping a single row per CDR3 protein. The sample lists about 840,000 distinct CDR3 sequences; almost 30% were seen once. These data were likewise used in another study, on T cells of mothers and their children.

Sequencing was done on a sample of blood. The source of these receptors is a woman between 40 and 55 years old in good health.

This clonotype was observed many times. The J gene is TRBJ2-3, the V gene TRBV12-3 or TRBV12-4; D is possibly TRBD1 (5 bases). This CDR3 region has 12 residues. Trimming left V 4 bases short and J 10 bases short, with 12 bases between. In DNA, the CDR3 is TGTGCCAGCAGTTCCGGACAAGGCTCGCAGTATTTT. Translated, it gives CASSSGQGSQYF.

This clonotype came up once. The chain carries TRBV19 and TRBJ1-5; D uncertain. The germline V gene encodes CDR1 LNHDA and CDR2 SQIVND (reference sequence). The V gene lost 1 base and the J gene lost 9 bases, with 10 bases spanning the gap. This CDR3 comprises 13 residues. The CDR3 region has the DNA TGTGCCAGTAGTATAGCGGACCACGGGCCCCAGCATTTT. It is translated as CASSIADHGPQHF.

This chain connects TRBV7-3 to TRBJ2-7; 10 bases match TRBD1. V trimming: 3 bases; J trimming: 6 bases; junction bases outside the gene matches: 5. The CDR3 consists of 14 residues. Germline-derived CDR1 and CDR2 are SGHTA and FQGTGA. DNA of the CDR3: TGTGCCAGCAGCTTCGGGACAGGGGAATCCGAGCAGTACTTC. It codes for CASSFGTGESEQYF.

CDR3: CASSSSRATGELFF. DNA for the CDR3: TGTGCCAGCAGCTCCTCCCGCGCCACCGGGGAGCTGTTTTTT. This chain links TRBV11-3 with TRBJ2-2, with D uncertain. Trimming took off 4 bases at V and 4 bases at J, with 10 bases between the two ends. The CDR3 loop spans 14 amino acids. Germline V gene sequence: CDR1 SGHNT, CDR2 YENEEA. The variable domain in full, with the rest retrieved from reference TRBV11-3 and TRBJ2-2, is EAGVVQSPRYKIIEKKQPVAFWCNPISGHNTLYWYLQNLGQGPELLIRYENEEAVDDSQLPKDRFSAERLKGVDSTLKIQPAELGDSAVYLCASSSSRATGELFFGEGSRLTVL.

In regard to this clonotype: Given a much more abundant clone one base away, this may be a read error. This chain joins TRBV5-1 and TRBJ1-2; D not certain. Germline CDR1 reads SGHRS; CDR2 reads YFSETQ. This CDR3 contains 14 residues. The CDR3 region has the DNA TGCGCCAGCAGCGTGACGGAATCTAACTATGGCAACACCTTC. Its protein product is CASSVTESNYGNTF.

In regard to this clonotype: One end of the junction varies from germline; a read error may be responsible. The genes are TRBV7-9 and TRBJ1-3; 8 positions agree with TRBD1. In germline, CDR1 is SEHNR, CDR2 FQNEAQ (reference sequence). CDR3 length: 16 amino acids. For the CDR3, the DNA is TGTGCCAGCAACTTAGTGGCAGGGGGCACTGGAAACACCATATATTTT. This translates into CASNLVAGGTGNTIYF.

The chain employs TRBV3-1 and TRBJ2-5; 10 bases map to TRBD2. Germline V CDR1 and CDR2: LGHDT, YNNKEL (reference sequence). Trimming cost V 4 bases and J 0 bases; bases outside gene matches: 2. The CDR3 runs to 15 residues. The CDR3 loop reads CASSLTSGNQETQYF. The CDR3 DNA is TGTGCCAGCAGCCTTACTAGCGGGAACCAAGAGACCCAGTACTTC.

The rearrangement uses TRBV11-2 and TRBJ1-1; D is ambiguous. Germline V CDR1 and CDR2: SGHAT, FQNNGV. Trimming stripped 4 bases from V and 8 bases from J, with 14 bases between. The CDR3 is 13 residues long. The CDR3 nucleotides are TGTGCCAGCAGCTCAGGCCCTGTCACAGAAGCTTTCTTT. This gives the protein CASSSGPVTEAFF.

This clonotype was counted only a few times. The genes are TRBV20-1 and TRBJ2-1; 7 bases fit TRBD1. The CDR3 totals 15 residues. The germline gives CDR1 DFQATT, CDR2 SNEGSKA (reference sequence). V dropped 0 bases and J dropped 8; count of bases not matched to a gene: 10. The CDR3 DNA is TGCAGTGCTAGAGATAGGGGGCGCGGATCGGATGAGCAGTTCTTC. It specifies CSARDRGRGSDEQFF.

This clonotype was seen only a few times. The chain employs TRBV29-1 and TRBJ1-1; tentatively, D is TRBD1 (5 bases). The CDR3 spans 13 residues. The germline gives CDR1 SQVTM, CDR2 ANQGSEA. Trimming took off 5 bases at V and 4 bases at J, with 14 bases between the two ends. CDR3 region: CSVSGRRSTEAFF. The CDR3 DNA is TGCAGCGTTTCAGGGAGGCGAAGCACTGAAGCTTTCTTT.

The gene calls are TRBV7-2 and TRBJ2-1, with a tentative D call TRBD2 (6 bases). The CDR3 has 14 amino acids. V lost 1 base, J lost 9 bases, and 13 bases lay in between. CDR1 is SGHTA and CDR2 is FQGNSA in the germline V gene. CDR3 sequence: CASSLGLGGVEQFF. The DNA for the CDR3 is TGTGCCAGCAGCTTAGGACTAGGAGGGGTTGAGCAGTTCTTC.

This chain connects TRBV18 to TRBJ2-5, with 7 bases that match TRBD1. Germline V lookup: CDR1 KGHSH, CDR2 LQKENI. The CDR3 sequence is 13 residues long. After removal of 6 bases from V and 4 bases from J, the junction contained 5 bases not matched to a gene. CDR3 DNA: TGTGCCAGCTCTCGCACAGGGGCAGAGACCCAGTACTTC. Translated: CASSRTGAETQYF. The complete variable domain, with remaining parts taken from reference TRBV18 and TRBJ2-5, reads NAGVMQNPRHLVRRRGQEARLRCSPMKGHSHVYWYRQLPEEGLKFMVYLQKENIIDESGMPKERFSAEFPKEGPSILRIQQVVRGDSAAYFCASSRTGAETQYFGPGTRLLVL.

This clonotype was found a few times. The chain is built from TRBV19 and TRBJ2-1; no reliable D call. Germline V gene sequence: CDR1 LNHDA, CDR2 SQIVND (reference sequence). The CDR3 covers 14 residues. With 5 bases removed from V and 5 bases from J, the gap between germline ends came to 13 bases. The CDR3 coding sequence is TGTGCCAGTAGTGTGGGCCAGAACAACAATGAGCAGTTCTTC. Translation gives CASSVGQNNNEQFF.

The chain recombines TRBV12-3 or TRBV12-4 with TRBJ1-5; perhaps TRBD1 as D (5 bases). With 7 bases removed from V and 5 bases from J, the gap between germline ends came to 12 bases. CDR3 size: 13 residues. CDR3 protein: CASMAGPHQPQHF. The CDR3 region has the DNA TGTGCCAGCATGGCAGGGCCCCATCAGCCCCAGCATTTT.

This clonotype has at least ten counts. The chain carries TRBV20-1 and TRBJ2-3; TRBD2 might be the D (5 bases). Germline lookup yields CDR1 DFQATT and CDR2 SNEGSKA (reference sequence). Trimming removed 0 bases from V and 0 bases from J, with 10 bases in between. The CDR3 is made up of 15 amino acids. CDR3 residues: CSARDREMSTDTQYF. Here the CDR3 DNA reads TGCAGTGCTAGAGATCGGGAAATGAGCACAGATACGCAGTATTTT.

Concerning this clonotype itself: One base away lies a much larger clone, so this may be a sequencing read error. This chain joins TRBV6-5 and TRBJ2-6; possible D gene TRBD1, 5 bases. This CDR3 is 14 amino acids long. The V end was cut by 6 bases, the J end by 4 bases, with 10 bases between. The germline V gene has CDR1 MNHEY and CDR2 SVGAGI. The CDR3, as DNA: TGTGCCAGCAGGCGCTCAGGGGGGGCCAACGTCCTGACTTTC. The encoded protein is CASRRSGGANVLTF.